Sequencing of this T cell receptor (beta chain) was carried out in a study of shared clonotypes between healthy human individuals. The repertoire was sequenced with immunoSEQ multiplex PCR; TCRdb's copy has only in-frame clones and lacks some. The sample lists about a million clones; approximately 80% were seen once. The CDR3 runs 16 residues. V lost 0 bases and J 0 bases, leaving 11 bases between the germline ends. CDR1 and CDR2 from the germline V gene are SGHRS and YFSETQ. The V gene is TRBV5-1, the J gene TRBJ2-3, with D possibly TRBD1 on 6 matching bases. The sequenced sample was memory CD4+ T cells sorted from blood. Subset given: CD45RA-negative fraction. The source is a young man in good health. Here the CDR3 reads CASSLGIGQSTDTQYF. The CDR3 DNA follows: TGCGCCAGCAGCTTGGGAATAGGACAGAGCACAGATACGCAGTATTTT.